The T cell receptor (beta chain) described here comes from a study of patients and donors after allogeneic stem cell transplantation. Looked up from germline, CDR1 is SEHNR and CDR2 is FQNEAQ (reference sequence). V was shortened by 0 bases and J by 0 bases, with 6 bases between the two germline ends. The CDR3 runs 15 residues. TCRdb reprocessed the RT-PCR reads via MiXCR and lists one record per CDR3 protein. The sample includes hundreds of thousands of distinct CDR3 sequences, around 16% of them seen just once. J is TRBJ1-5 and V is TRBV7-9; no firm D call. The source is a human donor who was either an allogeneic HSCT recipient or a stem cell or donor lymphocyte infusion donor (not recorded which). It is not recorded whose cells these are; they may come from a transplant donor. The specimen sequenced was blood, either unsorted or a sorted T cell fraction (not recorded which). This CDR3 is CASSLAPYSNQPQHF. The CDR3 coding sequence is TGTGCCAGCAGCTTAGCCCCTTATAGCAATCAGCCCCAGCATTTT.